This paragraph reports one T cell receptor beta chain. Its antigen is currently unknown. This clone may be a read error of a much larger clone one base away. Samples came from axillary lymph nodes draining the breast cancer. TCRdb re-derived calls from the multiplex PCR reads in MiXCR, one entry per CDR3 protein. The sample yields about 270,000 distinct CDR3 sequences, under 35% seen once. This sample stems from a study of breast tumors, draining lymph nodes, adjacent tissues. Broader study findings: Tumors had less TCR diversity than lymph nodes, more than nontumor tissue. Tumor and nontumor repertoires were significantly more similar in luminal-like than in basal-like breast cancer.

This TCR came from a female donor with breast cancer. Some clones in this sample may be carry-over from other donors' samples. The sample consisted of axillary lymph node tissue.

The chain's CDR3 is CASSCSWIQETQYF. The CDR3 DNA is TGTGCCAGCAGTTGCTCTTGGATCCAAGAGACCCAGTACTTC. This rearrangement joins TRBV6-2 or TRBV6-3 to TRBJ2-5; D not resolved. This CDR3 region has 14 residues. The V gene lost 4 bases and the J gene lost 1 base, with 10 bases spanning the gap. Germline CDR1 is MNHEY and CDR2 is SVGEGT.